The 5 T cell receptor beta chains listed next were all sequenced from one sample in a study of OX40 agonist ivuxolimab in advanced cancers. TCRdb's copy holds only in-frame clones and misses some; the assay was immunoSEQ multiplex PCR. The sample includes tens of thousands of clones, roughly four fifths seen only once; the top ten take around 2.1%. The specimen was CD4+ or CD8+ T cells sorted from blood, collected in a trial of the OX40 agonist ivuxolimab. These receptor sequences come from an adult with an advanced solid tumor such as melanoma, head and neck, liver or kidney cancer.

The chain combines TRBV25-1 with TRBJ1-1, with 7 bases identical to TRBD1. J was trimmed by 7 bases and V by 1 base; bases with no gene match: 9. In germline, CDR1 is MGHDK, CDR2 SYGVNS. The CDR3 covers 15 residues. The CDR3 sequence: CASSESRGQTIEAFF. The CDR3, as DNA: TGTGCCAGCAGTGAATCTAGGGGACAGACCATTGAAGCTTTCTTT. The full variable domain, in which reference TRBV25-1 and TRBJ1-1 provide the parts outside the CDR3, is EADIYQTPRYLVIGTGKKITLECSQTMGHDKMYWYQQDPGMELHLIHYSYGVNSTEKGDLSSESTVSRIRTEHFPLTLESARPSHTSQYLCASSESRGQTIEAFFGQGTRLTVV.

The V call is TRBV10-3, the J call TRBJ1-5, with 9 positions matching TRBD1. Germline V gene data show CDR1 as ENHRY and CDR2 as SYGVKD. The V and J ends lost 8 bases and 3 bases, in that order; junction bases with no gene match: 8. This CDR3 is 15 amino acids long. The CDR3 bases are TGTGCCATCTCGAGGACAGGGGAGGACAATCAGCCCCAGCATTTT. Translating it yields CAISRTGEDNQPQHF.

Regarding this clone: One end of the junction is discordant with germline, which a read error may explain. The chain carries TRBV15 and TRBJ1-4, with D possibly matching TRBD1 (5 bases). In germline, CDR1 is LNHNV, CDR2 YYDKDF (reference sequence). This CDR3 is built from 13 residues. The CDR3, as DNA: TGTGCCACCAGCAGAGATGGAAGGGACCCCCAGAAATTT. Translated, it gives CATSRDGRDPQKF.

This clone was observed a single time. The rearrangement links TRBV2 to TRBJ2-1, with D uncertain. This CDR3 has 12 residues. V was pared by 6 bases and J by 9 bases, with 12 bases between. Germline V gene sequence: CDR1 SNHLY, CDR2 FYNNEI. CDR3 sequence (DNA): TGTGCCAGCAGGGGGTCTAGGGTTGAGCAGTTCTTC. This sequence encodes CASRGSRVEQFF.

This chain uses TRBV5-1 with TRBJ2-1; 8 positions match TRBD1. The CDR3 sequence is 17 residues long. CDR1 and CDR2 from the germline V gene are SGHRS and YFSETQ. Trimming took 2 bases from V and 9 from J; bases not matched to a gene: 16. DNA for the CDR3: TGCGCCAGCAGCTTTTCACCGCGGACAGGGTTGAATCGTGAGCAGTTCTTC. Residues: CASSFSPRTGLNREQFF.